The 3 T cell receptor beta chains in this list originate from one sample, sequenced in a study of T cells in women clearing cervical HPV infection. Only in-frame clones appear in the TCRdb table, and some are missing; sequencing was by immunoSEQ multiplex PCR. Recorded for this sample: about 40,000 clones. The sample comprised blood buffy coat. The source is a woman between 18 and 70 years old with a cervical HPV16 infection that either progressed to CIN3+ or cleared (not recorded which).

Regarding this clone: The CDR3 goes on 3 residues after the read ends, and that part is filled in from the germline J gene. The chain employs TRBV20-1 and TRBJ1-2; D unclear. The CDR3 consists of 15 residues. Trimming removed 1 base at V and 4 bases at J, with 16 bases between. Germline CDR1 is DFQATT and CDR2 is SNEGSKA (reference sequence). CDR3 region: CSARAPMAVFYGYTF. CDR3 DNA (partial): TGCAGTGCTAGAGCGCCAATGGCAGTCTTCTATGGC.

Turning to this clone: From the germline J gene comes the end of the CDR3, since the read stops 3 residues before it. The chain employs TRBV11-2 and TRBJ2-5; TRBD1 matches 9 bases. Germline lookup yields CDR1 SGHAT and CDR2 FQNNGV. Trimming cost V 1 base and J 0 bases; bases outside gene matches: 0. The CDR3 length is 15 residues. CDR3 DNA, as far as it was read: TGTGCCAGCAGCTTAGGGGACAGGGACCAAGAGACC. Translated: CASSLGDRDQET. The CDR3 in full is CASSLGDRDQETQYF. Looking up the rest from reference TRBV11-2 and TRBJ2-5 gives the full variable domain: EAGVAQSPRYKIIEKRQSVAFWCNPISGHATLYWYQQILGQGPKLLIQFQNNGVVDDSQLPKDRFSAERLKGVDSTLKIQPAKLEDSAVYLCASSLGDRDQETQYFGPGTRLLVL.

Comment on this clone: From the germline J gene comes the end of the CDR3, since the read stops 3 residues before it. The rearrangement links TRBV19 to TRBJ2-7, with 8 bases identical to TRBD2. This CDR3 contains 16 residues. V dropped 5 bases and J dropped 4; count of bases not matched to a gene: 13. The germline gives CDR1 LNHDA, CDR2 SQIVND (reference sequence). CDR3 region: CASSYNGGAQAYEQYF. Incomplete CDR3 DNA: TGTGCCAGTAGTTACAACGGGGGGGCGCAGGCTTACGAG.